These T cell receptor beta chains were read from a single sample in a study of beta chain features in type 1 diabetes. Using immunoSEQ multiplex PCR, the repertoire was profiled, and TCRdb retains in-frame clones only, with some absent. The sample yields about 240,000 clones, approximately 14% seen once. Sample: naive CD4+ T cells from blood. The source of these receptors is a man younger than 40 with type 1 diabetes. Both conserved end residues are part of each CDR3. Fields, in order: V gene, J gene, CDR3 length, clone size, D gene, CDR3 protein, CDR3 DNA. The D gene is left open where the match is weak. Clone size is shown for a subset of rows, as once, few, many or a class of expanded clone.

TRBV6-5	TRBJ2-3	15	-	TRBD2	CASSPLAGGTDTQYF	TGTGCCAGCAGCCCACTAGCGGGGGGGACAGATACGCAGTATTTT
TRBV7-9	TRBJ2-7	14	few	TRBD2	CASSFSGTSSEQYF	TGTGCCAGCAGCTTTTCCGGGACTAGCAGCGAGCAGTACTTC
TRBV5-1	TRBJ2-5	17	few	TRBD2	CASSLAPSGGARETQYF	TGCGCCAGCAGCTTGGCCCCGAGCGGGGGGGCCCGGGAGACCCAGTACTTC
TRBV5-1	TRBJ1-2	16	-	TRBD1	CASSTAPGTGGRGYTF	TGCGCCAGCAGCACCGCCCCCGGGACAGGGGGCCGGGGCTACACCTTC
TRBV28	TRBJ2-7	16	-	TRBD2	CASSLASGGSIYEQYF	TGTGCCAGCAGTTTGGCGAGCGGGGGTTCAATCTACGAGCAGTACTTC
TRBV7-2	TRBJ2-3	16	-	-	CASSTGRGRGTDTQYF	TGTGCCAGCAGCACAGGGAGGGGCCGGGGCACAGATACGCAGTATTTT
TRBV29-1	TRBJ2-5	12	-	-	CSVPKYQETQYF	TGCAGCGTCCCTAAATACCAAGAGACCCAGTACTTC
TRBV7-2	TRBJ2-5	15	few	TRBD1	CASSLAGQGVETQYF	TGTGCCAGCAGCTTAGCGGGACAGGGTGTGGAGACCCAGTACTTC
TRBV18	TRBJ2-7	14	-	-	CATNGRGASYEQYF	TGTGCCACTAACGGCCGCGGGGCCTCCTACGAGCAGTACTTC
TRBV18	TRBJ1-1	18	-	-	CASSPPWGGGDGDTEAFF	TGTGCCAGCTCACCACCGTGGGGGGGCGGGGACGGGGACACTGAAGCTTTCTTT
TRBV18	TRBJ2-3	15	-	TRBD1	CASSPQGVSTDTQYF	TGTGCCAGCTCGCCGCAGGGGGTTAGCACAGATACGCAGTATTTT
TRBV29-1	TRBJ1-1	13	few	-	CSAVSRGNTEAFF	TGCAGCGCCGTTTCCAGGGGGAACACTGAAGCTTTCTTT
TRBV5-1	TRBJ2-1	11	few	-	CASSLTGEQFF	TGCGCCAGCAGCTTAACGGGTGAGCAGTTCTTC
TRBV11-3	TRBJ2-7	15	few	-	CASSLGGGVSYEQYF	TGTGCCAGCAGCTTAGGAGGAGGGGTCTCCTACGAGCAGTACTTC
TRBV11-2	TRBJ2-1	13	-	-	CASSSPGGNEQFF	TGTGCCAGCAGCTCCCCCGGGGGCAATGAGCAGTTCTTC
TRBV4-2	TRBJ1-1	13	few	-	CASSQQRDTEAFF	TGTGCCAGCAGCCAGCAGAGGGACACTGAAGCTTTCTTT
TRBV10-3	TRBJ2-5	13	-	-	CAISVGPGETQYF	TGTGCCATCAGTGTGGGGCCTGGGGAGACCCAGTACTTC
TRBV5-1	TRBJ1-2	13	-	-	CASSLDSSYGYTF	TGCGCCAGCAGCTTAGACAGCTCCTATGGCTACACCTTC
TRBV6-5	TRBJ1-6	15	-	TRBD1	CASTAAGTGNPPLHF	TGTGCCAGCACTGCGGCGGGGACAGGGAATCCACCCCTCCACTTT
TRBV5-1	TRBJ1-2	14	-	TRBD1	CASNPGQGNYGYTF	TGCGCCAGCAACCCGGGACAGGGGAACTATGGCTACACCTTC
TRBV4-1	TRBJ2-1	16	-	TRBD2	CASSQTGLASYNEQFF	TGCGCCAGCAGCCAAACGGGACTAGCGTCCTACAATGAGCAGTTCTTC
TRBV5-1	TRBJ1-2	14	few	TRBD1	CASSSDRGSDGYTF	TGCGCCAGCAGCTCCGACAGGGGGTCCGATGGCTACACCTTC
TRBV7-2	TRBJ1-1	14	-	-	CASSLWIGAAEAFF	TGTGCCAGCAGCTTATGGATAGGGGCCGCTGAAGCTTTCTTT
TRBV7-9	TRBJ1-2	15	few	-	CASSNSPGSWHGYTF	TGTGCCAGCAGCAACTCCCCCGGGTCCTGGCATGGCTACACCTTC
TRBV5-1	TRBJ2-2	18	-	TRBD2	CASSLRLAGGGDTGELFF	TGCGCCAGCAGCTTGCGACTAGCGGGGGGTGGCGACACCGGGGAGCTGTTTTTT
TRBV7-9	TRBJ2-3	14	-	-	CASSLTGYTDTQYF	TGTGCCAGCAGCTTAACAGGTTACACAGATACGCAGTATTTT
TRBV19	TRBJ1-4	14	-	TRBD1	CASSPQGGPEKLFF	TGTGCCAGTAGCCCTCAGGGGGGTCCGGAAAAACTGTTTTTT
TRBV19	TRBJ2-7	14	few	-	CASSRSGQTYEQYF	TGTGCCAGTAGTAGGAGTGGACAGACCTACGAGCAGTACTTC
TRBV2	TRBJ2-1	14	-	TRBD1	CASVYGTGRNEQFF	TGTGCCAGCGTATACGGGACAGGGAGAAATGAGCAGTTCTTC
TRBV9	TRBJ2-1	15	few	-	CASSSDGLLWNEQFF	TGTGCCAGCAGCTCAGACGGGTTGCTATGGAATGAGCAGTTCTTC
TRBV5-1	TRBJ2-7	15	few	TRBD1	CASSLDTGGIYEQYF	TGCGCCAGCAGCTTGGATACAGGGGGAATCTACGAGCAGTACTTC
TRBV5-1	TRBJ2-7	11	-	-	CASSNLYEQYF	TGCGCCAGCAGCAACTTATACGAGCAGTACTTC
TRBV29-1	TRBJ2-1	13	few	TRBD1	CSVGTGGLNEQFF	TGCAGCGTGGGGACAGGGGGCCTCAATGAGCAGTTCTTC
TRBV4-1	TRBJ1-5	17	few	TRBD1	CASSQDRGGLSNQPQHF	TGCGCCAGCAGCCAAGATCGAGGGGGCCTGAGCAATCAGCCCCAGCATTTT
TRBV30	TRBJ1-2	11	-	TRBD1	CAFGQDYGYTF	TGTGCCTTTGGACAGGATTATGGCTACACCTTC
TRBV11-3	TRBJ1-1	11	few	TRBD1	CATKHRGEAFF	TGTGCCACCAAGCACAGGGGTGAAGCTTTCTTT
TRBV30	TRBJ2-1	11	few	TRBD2	CAWETGTRQFF	TGTGCCTGGGAAACAGGGACTAGGCAGTTCTTC
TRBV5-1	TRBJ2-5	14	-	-	CASSARGYQETQYF	TGCGCCAGCAGCGCAAGAGGGTACCAAGAGACCCAGTACTTC
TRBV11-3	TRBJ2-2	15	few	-	CASSALAVGSGELFF	TGTGCCAGCAGCGCCCTGGCCGTTGGTTCCGGGGAGCTGTTTTTT
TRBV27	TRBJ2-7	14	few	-	CASSLRQDFYEQYF	TGTGCCAGCAGTTTACGGCAGGATTTTTACGAGCAGTACTTC
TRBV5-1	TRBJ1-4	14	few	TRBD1	CASSWTGEGEKLFF	TGCGCCAGCAGCTGGACAGGGGAGGGAGAAAAACTGTTTTTT